One and the same sample provided the 5 T cell receptor beta chains below, sequenced in a study of shared clonotypes between healthy human individuals. Repertoires were generated with immunoSEQ multiplex PCR, while TCRdb's copy carries only in-frame clones and drops some. This table holds millions of clones, more than 80% found once. The source material was naive CD4+ T cells sorted from blood. Subset specified: CD45RA+ positively selected. The receptors come from a man aged 18-30 years in good health.

The chain uses TRBV11-2 and TRBJ1-3; D uncertain. The germline V gene encodes CDR1 SGHAT and CDR2 FQNNGV. The CDR3 is 12 residues long. The V end lost 2 bases, the J end lost 8 bases, and 7 bases lay between the germline ends. The CDR3 sequence is CASSLSIHTIYF. The CDR3, as DNA: TGTGCCAGCAGCTTAAGTATACACACCATATATTTT.

The chain employs TRBV11-2 and TRBJ2-7; 10 bases match TRBD2. Germline V gene data show CDR1 as SGHAT and CDR2 as FQNNGV. J was trimmed by 3 bases and V by 4 bases; bases with no gene match: 3. The CDR3 has 14 amino acids. CDR3 region: CASSSGLAVYEQYF. The CDR3, as DNA: TGTGCCAGCAGCTCCGGACTAGCGGTCTACGAGCAGTACTTC. Combining the CDR3 with reference TRBV11-2 and TRBJ2-7 gives the whole variable domain EAGVAQSPRYKIIEKRQSVAFWCNPISGHATLYWYQQILGQGPKLLIQFQNNGVVDDSQLPKDRFSAERLKGVDSTLKIQPAKLEDSAVYLCASSSGLAVYEQYFGPGTRLTVT.

The genes are TRBV11-2 and TRBJ2-7, with 9 bases fitting TRBD1. Trimming removed 5 bases from V and 2 bases from J; junction bases left unmatched: 7. Germline CDR1 is SGHAT and CDR2 is FQNNGV. The CDR3 length is 15 residues. The CDR3 loop is CASSDPTGGAYEQYF. CDR3 nucleotides: TGTGCCAGCAGCGATCCGACAGGGGGTGCCTACGAGCAGTACTTC.

V usage is TRBV25-1 and J usage is TRBJ2-1; 8 bases are a match to TRBD1. Germline V gene data show CDR1 as MGHDK and CDR2 as SYGVNS. The CDR3 has 13 amino acids. V was clipped by 6 bases and J by 4 bases; unmatched bases: 2. CDR3 region: CASSNRGYNEQFF. CDR3 DNA sequence: TGTGCCAGCAGCAACAGGGGGTACAATGAGCAGTTCTTC. Looking up the rest from reference TRBV25-1 and TRBJ2-1 gives the full variable domain: EADIYQTPRYLVIGTGKKITLECSQTMGHDKMYWYQQDPGMELHLIHYSYGVNSTEKGDLSSESTVSRIRTEHFPLTLESARPSHTSQYLCASSNRGYNEQFFGPGTRLTVL.

This chain uses TRBV5-1 with TRBJ2-3, with TRBD2 matching 11 bases. V lost 4 bases to trimming and J lost 3 bases; unmatched junction nucleotides: 7. The CDR3 is 16 residues long. In germline, CDR1 is SGHRS, CDR2 YFSETQ. CDR3 loop: CASSQNPSGGTDTQYF. Here the CDR3 DNA reads TGCGCCAGCAGCCAAAACCCTAGCGGGGGGACAGATACGCAGTATTTT.